These 26 T cell receptor beta chains originate from one sample sequenced in a study of type 1 regulatory T cells. Their antigen targets remain unknown. TCRdb called the reads again in MiXCR, with one record for every CDR3 protein. The sample yields under 30,000 distinct CDR3 sequences, around 43% seen once. Source material: cultured T cells, either the whole culture or a sorted T cell fraction (not recorded which). These receptors were collected from a human donor in good health.

The gene calls are TRBV6-2 or TRBV6-3 and TRBJ1-6; a possible D gene is TRBD1 (5 bases). The CDR3 is made up of 15 amino acids. The germline CDR1 and CDR2 sequences are MNHEY and SVGEGT. Trimming cost V 4 bases and J 5 bases, with 12 bases left between them. CDR3 sequence: CASSSRTHDNSPLHF. CDR3 DNA: TGTGCCAGCAGTTCCCGGACACACGATAATTCACCCCTCCACTTT.

The rearrangement joins TRBV28 to TRBJ2-2, with D possibly TRBD1 on 6 matching bases. The V end lost 3 bases, the J end lost 1 base, and 12 bases lay between the germline ends. The germline V gene encodes CDR1 MDHEN and CDR2 SYDVKM. The CDR3 runs 16 residues. The CDR3 DNA sequence: TGTGCCAGCAGTTTGGTCGGGACACGGAACACCGGGGAGCTGTTTTTT. Protein product: CASSLVGTRNTGELFF. The variable domain in full, with the rest retrieved from reference TRBV28 and TRBJ2-2, is DVKVTQSSRYLVKRTGEKVFLECVQDMDHENMFWYRQDPGLGLRLIYFSYDVKMKEKGDIPEGYSVSREKKERFSLILESASTNQTSMYLCASSLVGTRNTGELFFGEGSRLTVL.

This clonotype appeared once. The chain is built from TRBV4-2 and TRBJ2-7; D gene uncertain. Germline CDR1 reads LGHNA; CDR2 reads YNFKEQ. The CDR3 has 15 residues. The V end was cut by 2 bases, the J end by 6 bases, with 17 bases between. The CDR3 protein is CASSQSTRPYVEQYF. The CDR3 DNA is TGTGCCAGCAGCCAAAGCACCCGGCCCTACGTCGAGCAGTACTTC.

This chain connects TRBV6-5 to TRBJ1-2, with 7 bases aligning to TRBD1. Losses at the gene ends were 10 bases for V and 3 bases for J; bases not matched to a gene: 11. The germline gives CDR1 MNHEY, CDR2 SVGAGI. The CDR3 runs 14 residues. The CDR3 is CATGRGLLDYGYTF. CDR3 nucleotide sequence: TGTGCCACCGGGAGGGGGCTCCTGGACTATGGCTACACCTTC.

CDR3 nucleotides: TGCAGTGCTAGATCGAACCTCCCAGGGGGCACTGAAGCTTTCTTT. As protein: CSARSNLPGGTEAFF. The rearrangement joins TRBV20-1 to TRBJ1-1; 7 bases fit TRBD1. With 2 bases clipped from V and 4 bases from J, the junction kept 10 bases outside the gene matches. This CDR3 is built from 15 residues. Germline assignment: CDR1 DFQATT and CDR2 SNEGSKA (reference sequence).

J is TRBJ2-3 and V is TRBV6-1, with 10 bases aligning to TRBD2. V was pared by 3 bases and J by 5 bases, with 8 bases of the junction left unmatched. The CDR3 consists of 16 residues. Germline CDR1 is MNHNS and CDR2 is SASEGT. The CDR3: CASSEGQRGGQDTQYF. CDR3 bases: TGTGCCAGCAGTGAGGGGCAGCGGGGGGGCCAAGATACGCAGTATTTT.

The chain has TRBV20-1 and TRBJ1-5, with 11 nucleotides matching TRBD1. Germline CDR1 and CDR2: DFQATT and SNEGSKA (reference sequence). V lost 2 bases to trimming and J lost 3 bases; unmatched junction nucleotides: 3. The CDR3 is 15 amino acids. In nucleotides, the CDR3 is TGCAGTGCTAGATCAGGACAGGGGGCCAATCAGCCCCAGCATTTT. It translates to CSARSGQGANQPQHF.

The chain combines TRBV6-2 or TRBV6-3 with TRBJ2-7; D gene ambiguous. Trimming shortened V by 8 bases and J by 2 bases, and 16 bases separated the two germline ends. The CDR3 contains 14 residues. CDR1 MNHEY and CDR2 SVGEGT come from the germline V gene. This chain's CDR3 is CASYAWSDPYEQYF. CDR3 coding DNA: TGTGCCAGCTACGCATGGTCAGACCCCTACGAGCAGTACTTC.

This clonotype is a singleton in its sample. The J gene is TRBJ2-5, the V gene TRBV18, with D possibly matching TRBD1 (5 bases). V was shortened by 1 base and J by 0 bases, with 9 bases between the two germline ends. This CDR3 spans 15 amino acids. Germline V CDR1 and CDR2: KGHSH, LQKENI. Here the CDR3 DNA reads TGTGCCAGCTCACCACTTCCAGGGAACCAAGAGACCCAGTACTTC. Protein product: CASSPLPGNQETQYF. Complete variable domain (other parts from reference TRBV18 and TRBJ2-5): NAGVMQNPRHLVRRRGQEARLRCSPMKGHSHVYWYRQLPEEGLKFMVYLQKENIIDESGMPKERFSAEFPKEGPSILRIQQVVRGDSAAYFCASSPLPGNQETQYFGPGTRLLVL.

This clonotype was seen ten or more times. The chain recombines TRBV6-6 with TRBJ2-3, with 8 bases matching TRBD2. The trim removed 6 bases at V and 2 bases at J, leaving 7 bases unmatched. CDR1 MNHNY and CDR2 SVGAGI come from the germline V gene (reference sequence). The CDR3 length is 15 residues. This chain's CDR3 is CASSLTSALTDTQYF. The DNA of the CDR3 is TGTGCCAGCAGCCTGACTAGCGCGCTCACAGATACGCAGTATTTT.

Note on this clonotype: A much larger clone differs by one base, so this may be a read error. CDR3 amino acids: CASSWGGPRAGELFF. CDR3 sequence (DNA): TGTGCCAGCAGCTGGGGGGGGCCGAGGGCCGGGGAGCTGTTTTTT. The rearrangement uses TRBV7-2 and TRBJ2-2; D perhaps matches TRBD2 (7 bases). Between the trimmed V and J ends, which lost 4 bases and 6 bases, there was a span of 15 bases. From germline, CDR1 is SGHTA and CDR2 FQGNSA. This CDR3 comprises 15 residues.

The chain uses TRBV7-9 and TRBJ2-5; D perhaps matches TRBD2 (5 bases). This CDR3 is 12 amino acids long. In germline, CDR1 is SEHNR, CDR2 FQNEAQ (reference sequence). The germline V and J ends were trimmed by 1 base and 9 bases, with 9 bases remaining between them. Here the CDR3 reads CASSLEVASQYF. CDR3 coding DNA: TGTGCCAGCAGCTTAGAGGTAGCGTCCCAGTACTTC.

This chain uses TRBV7-9 with TRBJ1-3; no firm D call. The germline CDR1 and CDR2 sequences are SEHNR and FQNEAQ (reference sequence). CDR3 length equals 13 residues. Deletions cut 5 bases from V and 0 bases from J, with 5 bases between. The CDR3 bases are TGTGCCAGCAGCAGATACTCTGGAAACACCATATATTTT. This encodes CASSRYSGNTIYF.

The chain uses TRBV6-5 and TRBJ2-7, with D perhaps given as TRBD1 or TRBD2 (5 bases each). The CDR3 contains 16 residues. CDR1 is MNHEY, CDR2 SVGAGI, per germline. Trimming cost V 0 bases and J 0 bases, with 12 bases left between them. CDR3 residues: CASSYSYGALSYEQYF. CDR3 DNA: TGTGCCAGCAGTTACTCATACGGGGCCCTCTCCTACGAGCAGTACTTC.

Within the sample, this clonotype is medium-sized. The chain has TRBV24-1 and TRBJ2-5; TRBD2 matches 14 bases. CDR3 length: 16 residues. V trimming: 4 bases; J trimming: 5 bases; junction bases outside the gene matches: 5. CDR1 is KGHDR and CDR2 is SFDVKD in the germline V gene. CDR3 in DNA: TGTGCCACCAGTGAGGCGGGACTAGCGGGGGTTGAGACCCAGTACTTC. This codes for CATSEAGLAGVETQYF.

This sequence joins TRBV12-3 or TRBV12-4 and TRBJ1-5; no firm D call. CDR3 length: 12 residues. V was cut by 3 bases and J by 9 bases, with 9 bases left in between. The CDR3 nucleotides read TGTGCCAGCAGTTTCCCCGGGGTGCCCCAGCATTTT. This translates into CASSFPGVPQHF.

This clonotype was detected only a few times. The chain combines TRBV18 with TRBJ2-7, with 9 bases matching TRBD1. CDR3 length: 13 residues. Germline trimming cut 2 bases from V and 6 bases from J; bases unmatched to any gene: 2. Germline assignment: CDR1 KGHSH and CDR2 LQKENI. CDR3 residues: CASSPGQGFEQYF. CDR3 nucleotide sequence: TGTGCCAGCTCACCAGGACAGGGGTTCGAGCAGTACTTC.

In its sample, this clonotype was seen a few times. This chain links TRBV5-1 with TRBJ2-6; 7 nucleotides match TRBD1. CDR1 SGHRS and CDR2 YFSETQ come from the germline V gene. The CDR3 totals 17 residues. The V segment lost 2 bases and the J segment 2 bases; nucleotides outside the gene matches: 7. CDR3 DNA: TGCGCCAGCAGCTTTGGGGCAAGGGGGCCTGGGGCCAACGTCCTGACTTTC. Protein product: CASSFGARGPGANVLTF. Supplemented by reference TRBV5-1 and TRBJ2-6, the full variable domain reads KAGVTQTPRYLIKTRGQQVTLSCSPISGHRSVSWYQQTPGQGLQFLFEYFSETQRNKGNFPGRFSGRQFSNSRSEMNVSTLELGDSALYLCASSFGARGPGANVLTFGAGSRLTVL.

The V call is TRBV20-1, the J call TRBJ2-3; 11 nucleotides line up with TRBD2. Germline CDR1 reads DFQATT; CDR2 reads SNEGSKA (reference sequence). The V segment lost 1 base and the J segment 6 bases; nucleotides outside the gene matches: 9. This CDR3 has 16 amino acids. The CDR3 sequence: CSARAPSGGRVDTQYF. The CDR3 DNA reads TGCAGTGCTAGAGCACCTAGCGGGGGGAGAGTTGATACGCAGTATTTT.

This clonotype was picked up a small number of times. The chain links TRBV28 to TRBJ2-7, with 7 nucleotides matching TRBD2. The CDR3 consists of 15 residues. Germline V gives CDR1 MDHEN, CDR2 SYDVKM. Trimming took 5 bases from V and 2 from J; bases not matched to a gene: 9. CDR3 nucleotide sequence: TGTGCCAGCAGTGCCCGGGTAGGGAGGGCCTACGAGCAGTACTTC. It encodes CASSARVGRAYEQYF.

In DNA, the CDR3 is TGTGCCAGCGCGGGGAAGAGCTCCTACAATGAGCAGTTCTTC. This translates into CASAGKSSYNEQFF. The rearrangement joins TRBV11-3 to TRBJ2-1; D perhaps matches TRBD2 (6 bases). Trimming left V 8 bases short and J 0 bases short, with 11 bases between. The CDR3 extends over 14 amino acids. Looked up from germline, CDR1 is SGHNT and CDR2 is YENEEA.

The chain has TRBV12-3 or TRBV12-4 and TRBJ1-2; D is undetermined. Trimming left V 6 bases short and J 8 bases short, with 10 bases between. The CDR3 contains 11 residues. The DNA for the CDR3 is TGTGCCAGCAGCCGGACTGACGGCTACACCTTC. This sequence encodes CASSRTDGYTF.

This clonotype was found once. The chain uses TRBV7-6 and TRBJ2-7, with 10 bases matching TRBD1. The CDR3 is made up of 15 amino acids. V lost 5 bases, J lost 2 bases, and 6 bases stayed unmatched. CDR1 and CDR2 from the germline V gene are SGHVS and FNYEAQ. CDR3 protein: CASSLRDRGPYEQYF. The CDR3 DNA is TGTGCCAGCAGCCTACGGGACAGGGGCCCCTACGAGCAGTACTTC.

As for this clonotype: This could be a read error, since a much larger clone is one nucleotide away. The V call is TRBV7-8, the J call TRBJ2-5; TRBD1 might be the D (6 bases). V was trimmed by 5 bases and J by 5 bases, leaving 12 bases between them. Germline V lookup: CDR1 SGHVS, CDR2 FQNEAQ. The CDR3 consists of 13 residues. The DNA of the CDR3 is TGTGCCAGCAGCGGGGGACATGGGGAGACCCAGTACTTC. Protein sequence: CASSGGHGETQYF. Full variable domain (missing parts from reference TRBV7-8 and TRBJ2-5): GAGVSQSPRYKVAKRGQDVALRCDPISGHVSLFWYQQALGQGPEFLTYFQNEAQLDKSGLPSDRFFAERPEGSVSTLKIQRTQQEDSAVYLCASSGGHGETQYFGPGTRLLVL.

V usage is TRBV20-1 and J usage is TRBJ2-7; 9 nucleotides line up with TRBD2. V lost 0 bases and J lost 4; bases outside the gene matches: 10. The CDR3 loop spans 16 amino acids. The germline gives CDR1 DFQATT, CDR2 SNEGSKA (reference sequence). In DNA form, the CDR3 reads TGCAGTGCTAGAGATCAGGGGCGGGGGGGCATTTACGAGCAGTACTTC. Translating gives CSARDQGRGGIYEQYF.

The rearrangement uses TRBV2 and TRBJ2-1; D gene unclear. With 5 bases removed from V and 2 bases from J, the gap between germline ends came to 7 bases. CDR3 length: 13 residues. Germline-derived CDR1 and CDR2 are SNHLY and FYNNEI. The DNA of the CDR3 is TGTGCCAGCAGTAGCGAAGCCTACAATGAGCAGTTCTTC. It encodes CASSSEAYNEQFF.